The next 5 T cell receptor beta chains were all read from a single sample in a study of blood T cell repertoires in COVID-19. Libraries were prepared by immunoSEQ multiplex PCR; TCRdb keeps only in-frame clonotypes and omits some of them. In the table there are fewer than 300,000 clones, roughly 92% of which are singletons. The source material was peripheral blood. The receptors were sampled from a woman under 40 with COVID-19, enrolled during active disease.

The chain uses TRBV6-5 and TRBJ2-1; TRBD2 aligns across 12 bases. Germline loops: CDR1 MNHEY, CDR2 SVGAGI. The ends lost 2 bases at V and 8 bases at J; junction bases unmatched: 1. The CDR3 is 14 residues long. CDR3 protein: CASSYRLAGDEQFF. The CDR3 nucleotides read TGTGCCAGCAGTTACAGACTAGCGGGAGATGAGCAGTTCTTC.

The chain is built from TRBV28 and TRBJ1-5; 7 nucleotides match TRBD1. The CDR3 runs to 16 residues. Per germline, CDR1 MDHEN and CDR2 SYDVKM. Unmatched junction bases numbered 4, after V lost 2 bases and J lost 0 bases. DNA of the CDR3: TGTGCCAGCAGTTTACGGACAGGCCGTAGCAATCAGCCCCAGCATTTT. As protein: CASSLRTGRSNQPQHF.

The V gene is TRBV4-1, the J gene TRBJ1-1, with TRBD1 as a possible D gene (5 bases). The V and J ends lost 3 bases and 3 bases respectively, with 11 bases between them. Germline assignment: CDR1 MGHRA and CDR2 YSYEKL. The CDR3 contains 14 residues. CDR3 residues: CASSQGPGDTEAFF. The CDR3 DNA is TGCGCCAGCAGCCAGGGGCCGGGGGACACTGAAGCTTTCTTT.

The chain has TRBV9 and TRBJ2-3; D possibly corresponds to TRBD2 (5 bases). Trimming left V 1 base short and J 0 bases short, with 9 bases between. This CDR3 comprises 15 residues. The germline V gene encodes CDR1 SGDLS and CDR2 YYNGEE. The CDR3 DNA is TGTGCCAGCAGCGTACTAGCACAGAGCACAGATACGCAGTATTTT. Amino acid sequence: CASSVLAQSTDTQYF.

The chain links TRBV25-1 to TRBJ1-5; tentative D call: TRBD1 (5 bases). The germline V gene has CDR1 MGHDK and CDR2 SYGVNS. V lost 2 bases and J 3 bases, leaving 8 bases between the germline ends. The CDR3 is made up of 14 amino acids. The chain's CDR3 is CASSEGAANQPQHF. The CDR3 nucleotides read TGTGCCAGCAGTGAAGGGGCAGCCAATCAGCCCCAGCATTTT.